Following are 25 T cell receptor beta chains from one sample sequenced in a study of cytomegalovirus exposure and HLA in healthy donors. It was with 60 Vbeta and 13 Jbeta primers that the PCR ran. Assay used: immunoSEQ multiplex PCR; TCRdb lists only in-frame clones, some missing. The sample lists approximately 200,000 clones, 65% to 80% occurring once. The sequencing sample was made of PBMCs. The origin of the receptors is a man aged 25-45 years in good health and CMV-seropositive.

The genes are TRBV7-2 and TRBJ2-5; 9 bases are a match to TRBD1. The end of the DNA aligns better with TRBJ2-7, so the J call may be wrong. Per the germline V gene, CDR1 is SGHTA and CDR2 is FQGNSA. The CDR3 length is 14 residues. The CDR3 region has the DNA TGTGCCAGCTCCCGGGACAGGGACACCTACGAGCAGTACTTC. It specifies CASSRDRDTYEQYF.

This clone has just one count. V usage is TRBV5-1 and J usage is TRBJ2-4, with D hard to call. Trimming took 0 bases from V and 11 from J, leaving 18 bases between them. Germline V gene lookup returns CDR1 SGHRS and CDR2 YFSETQ. The CDR3 loop spans 15 amino acids. The CDR3 is CASSLESLTVGFQYF. The DNA of the CDR3 is TGCGCCAGCAGCTTGGAGTCCCTCACAGTTGGGTTTCAGTACTTC.

CDR3 sequence reads: CAWGWTGYGYTF. The CDR3 DNA sequence: TGTGCCTGGGGTTGGACAGGCTATGGCTACACCTTC. J is TRBJ1-2 and V is TRBV30, with 7 bases lining up with TRBD1. Germline lookup yields CDR1 GTSNPN and CDR2 SVGIG (reference sequence). The length of the CDR3 is 12 residues. J was trimmed by 4 bases and V by 5 bases; bases with no gene match: 4.

Turning to this clone: The sample has other DNA sequences that encode this CDR3 too. V usage is TRBV4-2 and J usage is TRBJ2-7; no firm D call. The V gene lost 9 bases and the J gene lost 2 bases, with 8 bases spanning the gap. CDR1 and CDR2 (germline): LGHNA, YNFKEQ. The CDR3 is made up of 11 amino acids. CDR3 in DNA: TGTGCCAGTGGAGCACCCTACGAGCAGTACTTC. Its translation: CASGAPYEQYF.

The chain recombines TRBV19 with TRBJ2-5; 11 positions agree with TRBD2. This CDR3 has 16 residues. With 5 bases clipped from V and 5 bases from J, the junction kept 10 bases outside the gene matches. CDR1 LNHDA and CDR2 SQIVND come from the germline V gene (reference sequence). CDR3 residues: CASSLRLAGTRETQYF. The CDR3 nucleotides read TGTGCCAGTAGTTTAAGACTAGCGGGGACGAGGGAGACCCAGTACTTC.

The count of this clone is one. This chain joins TRBV6-7 and TRBJ1-5; possible D gene TRBD1, 6 bases. TRBV6-7 is sorted into the ORF group, with uncertain function. This CDR3 comprises 16 residues. V gave up 2 bases and J gave up 2 bases, with 13 bases separating them. The CDR3 loop reads CASSYQGRRGNQPQHF. The CDR3 DNA reads as TGTGCCAGCAGTTACCAGGGGCGCAGGGGCAATCAGCCCCAGCATTTT.

The chain is built from TRBV5-4 and TRBJ2-5; a possible D gene is TRBD2 (7 bases). V lost 4 bases and J lost 5, with 18 bases in between. Germline V CDR1 and CDR2: SGHNT, YYREEE (reference sequence). The CDR3 is 15 residues long. The CDR3 loop reads CASSPGGGGGETQYF. CDR3 DNA sequence: TGTGCCAGCAGCCCGGGGGGCGGAGGAGGGGAGACCCAGTACTTC.

The J gene is TRBJ2-1, the V gene TRBV9; 10 nucleotides match TRBD2. The ends lost 0 bases at V and 2 bases at J; junction bases unmatched: 2. Germline V gene data show CDR1 as SGDLS and CDR2 as YYNGEE. There are 16 residues in the CDR3. CDR3 amino acids: CASSVGAGGAYNEQFF. The CDR3 bases are TGTGCCAGCAGCGTAGGAGCGGGAGGGGCCTACAATGAGCAGTTCTTC.

The chain has TRBV18 and TRBJ2-1; 8 positions match TRBD2. Germline V CDR1 and CDR2: KGHSH, LQKENI. There are 17 residues in the CDR3. Trimming took 2 bases from V and 5 from J; bases not matched to a gene: 11. CDR3 amino acids: CASSPYPSGGGNNEQFF. CDR3 nucleotide sequence: TGTGCCAGCTCACCATACCCTTCGGGCGGGGGGAACAATGAGCAGTTCTTC.

This chain uses TRBV30 with TRBJ1-2; D remains ambiguous. Germline CDR1 reads GTSNPN; CDR2 reads SVGIG (reference sequence). V lost 4 bases and J 3 bases, leaving 18 bases between the germline ends. This CDR3 comprises 15 residues. CDR3: CAWIRPNRGDYGYTF. CDR3 nucleotide sequence: TGTGCCTGGATAAGGCCAAACCGGGGAGACTATGGCTACACCTTC.

The chain has TRBV4-2 and TRBJ2-3; D possibly corresponds to TRBD2 (6 bases). The CDR3 loop spans 16 amino acids. Trimming shortened V by 0 bases and J by 5 bases, and 15 bases separated the two germline ends. Germline V CDR1 and CDR2: LGHNA, YNFKEQ. As DNA, the CDR3 is TGTGCCAGCAGCCAAGATTCAACTCCCGGGGGAGATACGCAGTATTTT. Residues: CASSQDSTPGGDTQYF.

This clone has just one count. The identical CDR3 is also encoded by other nucleotide sequences in the sample. The V and J genes are TRBV7-8 and TRBJ1-3; D gene unclear. The CDR3 is made up of 15 amino acids. Germline V gene data show CDR1 as SGHVS and CDR2 as FQNEAQ. V lost 6 bases and J 4 bases, leaving 16 bases between the germline ends. DNA for the CDR3: TGTGCCAGCAGTCCAAACCGCGGTGGGGGAAACACCATATATTTT. It is translated as CASSPNRGGGNTIYF.

The genes are TRBV7-2 and TRBJ2-7; perhaps TRBD2 as D (7 bases). This CDR3 is 14 amino acids long. Trimming took 2 bases from V and 2 from J, leaving 10 bases between them. CDR1 is SGHTA, CDR2 FQGNSA, per germline. The CDR3 nucleotides read TGTGCCAGCAGCTTAACGCGGGGGCCCTACGAGCAGTACTTC. This codes for CASSLTRGPYEQYF.

This clone has only one observation. The chain carries TRBV28 and TRBJ2-1; 9 nucleotides line up with TRBD2. The CDR3 loop spans 14 amino acids. With 7 bases clipped from V and 1 base from J, the junction kept 2 bases outside the gene matches. Per germline, CDR1 MDHEN and CDR2 SYDVKM. The CDR3 DNA reads TGTGCCAGCAAAGCGGGGGGATCCTACAATGAGCAGTTCTTC. Residues: CASKAGGSYNEQFF.

The J gene is TRBJ2-1, the V gene TRBV5-4; no definite D call. The CDR3 spans 16 residues. CDR1 is SGHNT, CDR2 YYREEE, per germline (reference sequence). With 4 bases removed from V and 3 bases from J, the gap between germline ends came to 17 bases. CDR3 bases: TGTGCCAGCAGCCCGATGACTCTTACCGGCTACAATGAGCAGTTCTTC. Its translation: CASSPMTLTGYNEQFF.

The gene calls are TRBV4-3 and TRBJ1-5, with D possibly matching TRBD1 (5 bases). Germline values: CDR1 LGHNA, CDR2 YSLEER. The V gene lost 1 base and the J gene lost 8 bases, with 21 bases spanning the gap. This CDR3 contains 17 residues. The DNA of the CDR3 is TGCGCCAGCAGCCAAGCACCAGTCGGTGGGGGGTGGGAGCCCCAGCATTTT. Translation: CASSQAPVGGGWEPQHF.

The chain couples TRBV6-6 to TRBJ1-2; 9 nucleotides match TRBD1. The germline gives CDR1 MNHNY, CDR2 SVGAGI (reference sequence). This CDR3 has 16 amino acids. J was trimmed by 4 bases and V by 3 bases; bases with no gene match: 9. Here the CDR3 reads CASSYPTGGDPYGYTF. The CDR3, as DNA: TGTGCCAGCAGTTATCCGACAGGGGGGGACCCCTATGGCTACACCTTC.

The rearrangement uses TRBV7-9 and TRBJ2-4, with 7 bases fitting TRBD1. The ends lost 4 bases at V and 6 bases at J; junction bases unmatched: 9. The CDR3 length is 15 residues. Germline CDR1 is SEHNR and CDR2 is FQNEAQ (reference sequence). CDR3 bases: TGTGCCAGCAGCTGGGACAGAGGCAACGGAAACATTCAGTACTTC. Translating it yields CASSWDRGNGNIQYF.

The CDR3 sequence: CASSALAGSTDTQYF. The DNA of the CDR3 is TGTGCCAGCAGCGCGCTAGCGGGGAGCACAGATACGCAGTATTTT. The genes are TRBV9 and TRBJ2-3; 9 positions match TRBD2. The CDR3 covers 15 residues. The trim removed 3 bases at V and 0 bases at J, leaving 2 bases unmatched. Germline loops: CDR1 SGDLS, CDR2 YYNGEE.

The chain uses TRBV5-1 and TRBJ2-3; TRBD2 is a possible D gene (5 bases). Trimming removed 0 bases at V and 0 bases at J, with 11 bases between. There are 16 residues in the CDR3. The germline V gene encodes CDR1 SGHRS and CDR2 YFSETQ. CDR3 nucleotides: TGCGCCAGCAGCTTGGCCCCGGGAACTAGCACAGATACGCAGTATTTT. This translates into CASSLAPGTSTDTQYF.

The CDR3 here is CATRTDRELTEAFF. In DNA, the CDR3 is TGTGCCACCAGAACGGACAGGGAACTCACTGAAGCTTTCTTT. The J gene is TRBJ1-1, the V gene TRBV15; TRBD1 matches at 8 bases. J was trimmed by 4 bases and V by 6 bases; bases with no gene match: 7. The CDR3 runs 14 residues. From germline, CDR1 is LNHNV and CDR2 YYDKDF (reference sequence).

The V gene is TRBV5-4, the J gene TRBJ1-1, with D perhaps matching TRBD1 (5 bases). CDR3 length equals 13 residues. The germline V and J ends were trimmed by 0 bases and 9 bases, with 12 bases remaining between them. Germline V gives CDR1 SGHNT, CDR2 YYREEE (reference sequence). The CDR3 DNA reads TGTGCCAGCAGCTTGGGGCAGGGCTCAAAAGCTTTCTTT. Translation gives CASSLGQGSKAFF.

V is TRBV2 and J is TRBJ1-2, with D possibly matching TRBD1 (6 bases). The CDR3 spans 15 residues. V was shortened by 4 bases and J by 4 bases, with 16 bases between the two germline ends. Germline lookup yields CDR1 SNHLY and CDR2 FYNNEI. The CDR3: CASSATLQGSYGYTF. Written as DNA, the CDR3 is TGTGCCAGCAGTGCTACTCTACAGGGTTCCTATGGCTACACCTTC.

This chain links TRBV5-1 with TRBJ2-1, with 8 bases aligning to TRBD2. There are 15 residues in the CDR3. Germline CDR1 reads SGHRS; CDR2 reads YFSETQ. The trim removed 4 bases at V and 5 bases at J, leaving 8 bases unmatched. The CDR3: CASSPGLGANNEQFF. DNA of the CDR3: TGCGCCAGCAGCCCGGGACTAGGGGCGAACAATGAGCAGTTCTTC. Variable domain in full (rest from reference TRBV5-1 and TRBJ2-1): KAGVTQTPRYLIKTRGQQVTLSCSPISGHRSVSWYQQTPGQGLQFLFEYFSETQRNKGNFPGRFSGRQFSNSRSEMNVSTLELGDSALYLCASSPGLGANNEQFFGPGTRLTVL.

This chain joins TRBV30 and TRBJ1-6, with D perhaps TRBD1 (6 bases). The V gene lost 2 bases and the J gene lost 9 bases, with 14 bases spanning the gap. Per germline, CDR1 GTSNPN and CDR2 SVGIG (reference sequence). The CDR3 has 14 residues. For the CDR3, the DNA is TGTGCCTGGAGTAGAGCAGGGGAAAGTTCACCCCTCCACTTT. Translated, it gives CAWSRAGESSPLHF.